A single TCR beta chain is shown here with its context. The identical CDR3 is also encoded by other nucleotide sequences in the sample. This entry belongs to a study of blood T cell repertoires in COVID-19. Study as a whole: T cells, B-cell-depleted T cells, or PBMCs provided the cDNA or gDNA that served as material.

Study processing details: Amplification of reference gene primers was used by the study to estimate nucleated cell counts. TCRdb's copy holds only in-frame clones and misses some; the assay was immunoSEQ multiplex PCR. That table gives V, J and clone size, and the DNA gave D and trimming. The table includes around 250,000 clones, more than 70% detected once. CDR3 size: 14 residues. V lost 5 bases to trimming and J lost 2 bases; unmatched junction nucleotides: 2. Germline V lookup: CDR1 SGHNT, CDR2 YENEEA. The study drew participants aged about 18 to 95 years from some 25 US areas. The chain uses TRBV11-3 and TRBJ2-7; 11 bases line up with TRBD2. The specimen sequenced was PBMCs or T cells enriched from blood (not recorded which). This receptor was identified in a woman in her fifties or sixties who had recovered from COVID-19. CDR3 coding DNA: TGTGCCAGCAGCCTAGCGGGGGGACCCTACGAGCAGTACTTC. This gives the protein CASSLAGGPYEQYF.